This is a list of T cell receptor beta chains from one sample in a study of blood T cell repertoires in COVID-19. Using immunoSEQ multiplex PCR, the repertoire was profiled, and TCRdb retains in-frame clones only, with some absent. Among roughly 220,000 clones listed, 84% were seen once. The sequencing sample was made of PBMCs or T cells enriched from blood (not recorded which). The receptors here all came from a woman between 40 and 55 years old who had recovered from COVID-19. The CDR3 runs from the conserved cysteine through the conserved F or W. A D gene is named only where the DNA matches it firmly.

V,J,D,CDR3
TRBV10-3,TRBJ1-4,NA,CAISGGGNEKLFF
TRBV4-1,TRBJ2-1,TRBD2,CASSHLLAGGYNEQFF
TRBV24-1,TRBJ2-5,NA,CATSDLGEGGQETQYF
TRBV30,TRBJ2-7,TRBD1,CAWSRVRGQPYEQYF
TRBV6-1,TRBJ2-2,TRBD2,CASSEKLQREITGELFF
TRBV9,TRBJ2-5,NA,CASSVAGVRGGTQYF
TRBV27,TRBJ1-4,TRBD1,CASTPRQGSNEKLFF
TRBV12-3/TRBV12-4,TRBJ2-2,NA,CASSPETGELFF
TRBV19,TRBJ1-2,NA,CASSIPGTYYGYTF
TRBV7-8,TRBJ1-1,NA,CASSHGGGRDTEAFF
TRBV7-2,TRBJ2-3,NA,CATSFAVTDTQYF
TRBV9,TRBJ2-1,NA,CASSVEDSHNEQFF
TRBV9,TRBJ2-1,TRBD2,CASSATGTIGDEQFF
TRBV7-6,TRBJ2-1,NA,CASSPSPRTSPKRSYNEQFF
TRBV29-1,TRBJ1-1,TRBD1,CSAPGQGHEAFF
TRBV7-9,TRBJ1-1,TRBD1,CASSLRGGVEAFF
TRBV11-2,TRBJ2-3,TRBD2,CASSLDSGLAGTQYF
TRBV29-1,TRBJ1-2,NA,CSAGNYGYTF
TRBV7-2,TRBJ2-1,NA,CASSLDHRDEQFF
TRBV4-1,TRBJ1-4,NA,CASSRSGSTNEKLFF
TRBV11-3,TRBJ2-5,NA,CASSPRGNGETQYF
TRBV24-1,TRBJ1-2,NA,CATSDSQVYGYTF